The 30 T cell receptor beta chains below were found in one sample sequenced in a study of cytomegalovirus exposure and HLA in healthy donors. PCR used 60 Vbeta primers and 13 Jbeta primers. Clones were sequenced by immunoSEQ multiplex PCR, and TCRdb holds only the in-frame ones, with some missing. Altogether about 150,000 clones are present, roughly three quarters being singletons, with the ten largest covering approximately 2%. The source material was PBMCs. The receptors shown here come from a man aged 25 to 40 in good health and CMV-seronegative.

The chain combines TRBV6-1 with TRBJ1-4, with D hard to call. Germline CDR1 and CDR2: MNHNS and SASEGT. V lost 6 bases to trimming and J lost 7 bases, with 15 bases between them. The CDR3 consists of 14 residues. CDR3 in DNA: TGTGCCAGCAGCCCGGGTGCGGGGAGTGAAAAACTGTTTTTT. It codes for CASSPGAGSEKLFF.

V is TRBV19 and J is TRBJ2-7; 8 positions match TRBD1. Germline V lookup: CDR1 LNHDA, CDR2 SQIVND (reference sequence). The CDR3 is 14 residues long. Trimming cost V 3 bases and J 2 bases; bases outside gene matches: 3. CDR3 bases: TGTGCCAGTAGTATTGGGGACAGGACCTACGAGCAGTACTTC. Its protein product is CASSIGDRTYEQYF.

This clone was counted only a few times. This chain uses TRBV28 with TRBJ1-2, with D perhaps matching TRBD1 (6 bases). The CDR3 is 13 residues long. Germline CDR1 is MDHEN and CDR2 is SYDVKM. The ends were cut back, 8 bases at V and 2 bases at J, with 12 bases in the middle. The CDR3 DNA sequence: TGTGCCAGCGTGGGGGGGCCCAACTATGGCTACACCTTC. Its protein product is CASVGGPNYGYTF.

This chain connects TRBV7-6 to TRBJ1-3, with D maybe TRBD1 (6 bases). This CDR3 has 16 amino acids. The V end was cut by 5 bases, the J end by 0 bases, with 14 bases between. CDR1 and CDR2 (germline): SGHVS, FNYEAQ. The CDR3 spells CASSPWGGTSGNTIYF. The CDR3 DNA follows: TGTGCCAGCAGCCCCTGGGGGGGCACCTCTGGAAACACCATATATTTT.

This chain links TRBV10-3 with TRBJ2-1, with 7 bases identical to TRBD2. The germline gives CDR1 ENHRY, CDR2 SYGVKD. Trimming took 5 bases from V and 1 from J; bases not matched to a gene: 14. This CDR3 spans 18 amino acids. Here the CDR3 reads CAISPSGTAGVSYNEQFF. CDR3 DNA sequence: TGTGCCATCAGTCCCTCCGGGACGGCGGGAGTTTCCTACAATGAGCAGTTCTTC.

The chain joins TRBV13 to TRBJ2-7; TRBD1 aligns across 7 bases. Germline CDR1 and CDR2: PRHDT and FYEKMQ (reference sequence). The CDR3 consists of 14 residues. The V segment lost 1 base and the J segment 5 bases; nucleotides outside the gene matches: 5. CDR3 DNA sequence: TGTGCCAGCAGCTTAGAGATAGGGGGCGACGAGCAGTACTTC. This encodes CASSLEIGGDEQYF. Variable domain in full (rest from reference TRBV13 and TRBJ2-7): AAGVIQSPRHLIKEKRETATLKCYPIPRHDTVYWYQQGPGQDPQFLISFYEKMQSDKGSIPDRFSAQQFSDYHSELNMSSLELGDSALYFCASSLEIGGDEQYFGPGTRLTVT.

The chain combines TRBV11-3 with TRBJ2-3; 9 bases match TRBD2. The CDR3 spans 14 residues. The V gene's germline CDR1 is SGHNT and CDR2 YENEEA. Trimming removed 4 bases from V and 2 bases from J; junction bases left unmatched: 1. The CDR3 nucleotides are TGTGCCAGCAGCTCTAGCGGGGCCACAGATACGCAGTATTTT. It translates to CASSSSGATDTQYF.

The chain is built from TRBV7-3 and TRBJ2-2, with 7 bases lining up with TRBD2. The CDR3 totals 15 residues. Germline V gene lookup returns CDR1 SGHTA and CDR2 FQGTGA. V was clipped by 0 bases and J by 7 bases; unmatched bases: 5. The chain's CDR3 is CASSLTAGVGGELFF. DNA for the CDR3: TGTGCCAGCAGCTTAACGGCGGGGGTCGGCGGGGAGCTGTTTTTT.

The chain links TRBV10-3 to TRBJ2-3; 10 positions match TRBD2. The CDR3 length is 17 residues. The germline CDR1 and CDR2 sequences are ENHRY and SYGVKD. V lost 1 base and J lost 6; bases outside the gene matches: 10. The CDR3 DNA reads TGTGCCATCAGTGAGTTTGGGCTAGCGGGAGTTGGCGATACGCAGTATTTT. Translated: CAISEFGLAGVGDTQYF.

V and J are TRBV18 and TRBJ2-2, with TRBD1 matching 9 bases. The CDR3 is 15 residues long. Losses at the gene ends were 3 bases for V and 4 bases for J; bases not matched to a gene: 3. In germline, CDR1 is KGHSH, CDR2 LQKENI. The CDR3 DNA is TGTGCCAGCTCACCCGGGACAGGGAGCACCGGGGAGCTGTTTTTT. Its translation is CASSPGTGSTGELFF. Complete variable domain (other parts from reference TRBV18 and TRBJ2-2): NAGVMQNPRHLVRRRGQEARLRCSPMKGHSHVYWYRQLPEEGLKFMVYLQKENIIDESGMPKERFSAEFPKEGPSILRIQQVVRGDSAAYFCASSPGTGSTGELFFGEGSRLTVL.

This chain links TRBV30 with TRBJ2-7; TRBD1 agrees at 9 bases. The CDR3 totals 14 residues. The V gene's germline CDR1 is GTSNPN and CDR2 SVGIG (reference sequence). V lost 5 bases, J lost 2 bases, and 7 bases stayed unmatched. CDR3 bases: TGTGCCTGGGCTAAGACAGGGGGGCCCTACGAGCAGTACTTC. This gives the protein CAWAKTGGPYEQYF.

V usage is TRBV10-3 and J usage is TRBJ2-7; D may be TRBD1 (5 bases). The CDR3 contains 14 residues. Trimming took 4 bases from V and 9 from J, leaving 19 bases between them. Germline lookup yields CDR1 ENHRY and CDR2 SYGVKD. CDR3 DNA: TGTGCCATCAGTGCGACAGCGATACTACGAGGGCAGTACTTC. Translated: CAISATAILRGQYF.

The chain carries TRBV27 and TRBJ2-5, with D possibly being TRBD1 (5 bases). The CDR3 is 15 residues long. V shed 1 base and J shed 2 bases, with 11 bases lying between them. The germline gives CDR1 MNHEY, CDR2 SMNVEV (reference sequence). This CDR3 is CASSLWPQEQETQYF. The CDR3 DNA follows: TGTGCCAGCAGTTTATGGCCACAGGAGCAAGAGACCCAGTACTTC.

The chain employs TRBV2 and TRBJ2-1; TRBD1 matches 9 bases. Germline-derived CDR1 and CDR2 are SNHLY and FYNNEI. V was pared by 3 bases and J by 9 bases, with 9 bases of the junction left unmatched. The CDR3 has 15 amino acids. CDR3 amino acids: CASSDWDREGSEQFF. CDR3 nucleotide sequence: TGTGCCAGCAGTGATTGGGACAGGGAGGGGAGTGAGCAGTTCTTC.

The genes are TRBV5-1 and TRBJ2-5, with 10 bases matching TRBD1. The ends lost 5 bases at V and 4 bases at J; junction bases unmatched: 8. This CDR3 is 15 amino acids long. Looked up from germline, CDR1 is SGHRS and CDR2 is YFSETQ. As DNA, the CDR3 is TGCGCCAGCAGTTACTCCGGGACAGGGGCAGAGACCCAGTACTTC. Its protein is CASSYSGTGAETQYF.

The chain carries TRBV30 and TRBJ2-1, with TRBD1 identical over 8 bases. This CDR3 is 14 amino acids long. Germline V gives CDR1 GTSNPN, CDR2 SVGIG (reference sequence). V lost 5 bases and J lost 5; bases outside the gene matches: 8. CDR3 region: CAWSTGTGDNEQFF. CDR3 bases: TGTGCCTGGTCAACCGGGACAGGTGACAATGAGCAGTTCTTC.

The chain combines TRBV6-1 with TRBJ2-3; a possible D gene is TRBD2 (6 bases). V was clipped by 9 bases and J by 2 bases, with 12 bases between them. Germline assignment: CDR1 MNHNS and CDR2 SASEGT. This CDR3 region has 13 residues. The CDR3 nucleotides read TGTGCCAGTTCCGGGACTGTCACAGATACGCAGTATTTT. Its protein is CASSGTVTDTQYF.

The rearrangement joins TRBV6-5 to TRBJ1-2; tentatively, D is TRBD1 (6 bases). This CDR3 has 15 amino acids. Trimming stripped 6 bases from V and 2 bases from J, with 16 bases between. CDR1 MNHEY and CDR2 SVGAGI come from the germline V gene. The CDR3 coding sequence is TGTGCCAGCAGCTCCCCGAACAGGGCCAACTATGGCTACACCTTC. It translates to CASSSPNRANYGYTF.

The J gene is TRBJ1-2, the V gene TRBV5-5; TRBD1 might be the D (6 bases). CDR1 is SGHKS, CDR2 YYEKEE, per germline (reference sequence). V dropped 4 bases and J dropped 0 bases, with 13 bases sitting between them. The CDR3 contains 15 residues. CDR3 residues: CASSGGHPPNYGYTF. The CDR3 coding sequence is TGTGCCAGCAGCGGGGGACACCCTCCTAACTATGGCTACACCTTC.

The chain recombines TRBV28 with TRBJ2-5; 11 bases are shared with TRBD1. The V segment lost 8 bases and the J segment 5 bases; nucleotides outside the gene matches: 10. The CDR3 runs 15 residues. Germline values: CDR1 MDHEN, CDR2 SYDVKM. In DNA form, the CDR3 reads TGTGCCAGCCAAGGACCGGGACAGGGGGAGGAGACCCAGTACTTC. It specifies CASQGPGQGEETQYF.

V usage is TRBV28 and J usage is TRBJ1-1; tentatively, D is TRBD1 (6 bases). CDR3 length: 15 amino acids. Germline loops: CDR1 MDHEN, CDR2 SYDVKM. V was pared by 5 bases and J by 11 bases, with 24 bases between. The CDR3 reads CASSELFGGQVVAFF. The DNA for the CDR3 is TGTGCCAGCAGTGAACTTTTCGGGGGGCAGGTTGTCGCTTTCTTT.

Notes on this clone: No DNA is shown, since the ends of the CDR3 on it are uncertain; the CDR3 is the one TCRdb lists. The V call is TRBV29-1, the J call TRBJ1-1; TRBD1 was called by the table and not checked on the DNA. The V gene's germline CDR1 is SQVTM and CDR2 ANQGSEA. The CDR3 length is 13 residues, termini included. The CDR3 sequence: CSVAPAGGNEAFF.

This clone turned up a few times. This chain connects TRBV6-5 to TRBJ1-5; 7 nucleotides agree with TRBD1. The ends lost 5 bases at V and 1 base at J; junction bases unmatched: 5. From germline, CDR1 is MNHEY and CDR2 SVGAGI. The CDR3 extends over 15 amino acids. The CDR3 DNA sequence: TGTGCCAGCAGTAAGACAGGGTACAGCAATCAGCCCCAGCATTTT. Translating it yields CASSKTGYSNQPQHF.

This clone came up a few times. The chain joins TRBV5-1 to TRBJ1-1; D remains ambiguous. V was clipped by 1 base and J by 0 bases, with 10 bases between them. CDR1 and CDR2 from the germline V gene are SGHRS and YFSETQ. The CDR3 is made up of 15 amino acids. The CDR3 here is CASSLYQVVNTEAFF. CDR3 DNA: TGCGCCAGCAGCTTGTACCAGGTTGTGAACACTGAAGCTTTCTTT.

This clone was counted a few times. For the CDR3, the DNA is TGCGCCAGCAGCTTGGAGGCAGGCTTCAATCAGCCCCAGCATTTT. As protein: CASSLEAGFNQPQHF. The chain uses TRBV5-1 and TRBJ1-5; D is unresolved. Between the trimmed V and J ends, which lost 0 bases and 3 bases, there was a span of 10 bases. CDR3 length equals 15 residues. From germline, CDR1 is SGHRS and CDR2 YFSETQ.

The J gene is TRBJ1-5, the V gene TRBV28; no reliable D call. The CDR3 runs 12 residues. Looked up from germline, CDR1 is MDHEN and CDR2 is SYDVKM. Trimming cost V 8 bases and J 11 bases, with 16 bases left between them. The CDR3 bases are TGTGCCAGCTGCTTCCCCGGGCGGGCCCAGCATTTT. Protein product: CASCFPGRAQHF. Filled out from reference TRBV28 and TRBJ1-5, the complete variable domain reads DVKVTQSSRYLVKRTGEKVFLECVQDMDHENMFWYRQDPGLGLRLIYFSYDVKMKEKGDIPEGYSVSREKKERFSLILESASTNQTSMYLCASCFPGRAQHFGDGTRLSIL.

J is TRBJ1-2 and V is TRBV9, with D perhaps TRBD1 (6 bases). The germline V gene encodes CDR1 SGDLS and CDR2 YYNGEE. The CDR3 has 14 amino acids. V was shortened by 5 bases and J by 3 bases, with 14 bases between the two germline ends. The chain's CDR3 is CASRGTPRDYGYTF. CDR3 coding DNA: TGTGCCAGCAGAGGGACACCCCGGGACTATGGCTACACCTTC.

This rearrangement joins TRBV18 to TRBJ2-1; TRBD1 aligns across 9 bases. Trimming removed 0 bases from V and 8 bases from J; junction bases left unmatched: 11. This CDR3 is 17 amino acids long. Per germline, CDR1 KGHSH and CDR2 LQKENI. The CDR3 loop is CASSPPTGGTARDEQFF. DNA for the CDR3: TGTGCCAGCTCACCACCGACAGGGGGGACCGCAAGGGATGAGCAGTTCTTC.

This clone showed up just once. The chain has TRBV11-2 and TRBJ2-7; D is uncertain. V lost 0 bases, J lost 0 bases, and 6 bases lay in between. In germline, CDR1 is SGHAT, CDR2 FQNNGV. The CDR3 loop spans 14 amino acids. The CDR3 reads CASSLDTLSYEQYF. CDR3 nucleotides: TGTGCCAGCAGCTTAGATACTCTCTCCTACGAGCAGTACTTC.

The V and J genes are TRBV6-1 and TRBJ1-1; weak D call: TRBD1 (6 bases). CDR3 length: 14 amino acids. V was shortened by 2 bases and J by 0 bases, with 7 bases between the two germline ends. In germline, CDR1 is MNHNS, CDR2 SASEGT. CDR3 sequence reads: CASSEQGMNTEAFF. For the CDR3, the DNA is TGTGCCAGCAGTGAACAGGGGATGAACACTGAAGCTTTCTTT.